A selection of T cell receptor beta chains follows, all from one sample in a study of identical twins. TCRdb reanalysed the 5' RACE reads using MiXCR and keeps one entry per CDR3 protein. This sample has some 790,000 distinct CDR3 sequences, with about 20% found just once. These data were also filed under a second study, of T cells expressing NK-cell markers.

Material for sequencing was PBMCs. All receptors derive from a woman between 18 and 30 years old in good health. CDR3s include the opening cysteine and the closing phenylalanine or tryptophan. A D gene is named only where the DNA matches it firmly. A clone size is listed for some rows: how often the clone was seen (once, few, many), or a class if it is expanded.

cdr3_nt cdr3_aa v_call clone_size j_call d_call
TGTGCCAGCTCACCGGAGGAAAAGAACACTGAAGCTTTCTTT CASSPEEKNTEAFF TRBV18 few TRBJ1-1 NA
TGCAGTGCTACCTCTTACAGAAACACCGGGGAGCTGTTTTTT CSATSYRNTGELFF TRBV20-1 few TRBJ2-2 NA
TGTGCCAGCAGGGGATGGTCCGATCAAGAGACCCAGTACTTC CASRGWSDQETQYF TRBV6-1 once TRBJ2-5 NA
TGTGCCACCAGTGATCCGGGACAGGCAGACAATGAGCAGTTCTTC CATSDPGQADNEQFF TRBV24-1 NA TRBJ2-1 TRBD1
TGTGCCAGCAGTTACGGCTTCTATAATTCACCCCTCCACTTT CASSYGFYNSPLHF TRBV6-5 NA TRBJ1-6 NA
TGTGCCAGCAGCCATGGACGGACAAATGAGCAGTTCTTC CASSHGRTNEQFF TRBV12-3/TRBV12-4 few TRBJ2-1 NA
TGTGCCAGCAGACCTTGGACAGGGGGGAACACTGAAGCTTTCTTT CASRPWTGGNTEAFF TRBV3-1 NA TRBJ1-1 TRBD1
TGCAGTGCTAGAGATCAAGGGGATCAGCCCCAGCATTTT CSARDQGDQPQHF TRBV20-1 NA TRBJ1-5 NA
TGCAGTGCTTCACAGGGATTTCTGAGGGAGCAGTACTTC CSASQGFLREQYF TRBV20-1 NA TRBJ2-7 NA
TGTGCCAGCAGCGCCGACAGACCTCCCGTCTACGAGCAGTACTTC CASSADRPPVYEQYF TRBV7-8 few TRBJ2-7 NA
TGTGCCACCCGGACGGGGAGCTCTGGAAACACCATATATTTT CATRTGSSGNTIYF TRBV12-3/TRBV12-4 many TRBJ1-3 NA
TGCAGTGCTAGACCGCTAGCGGGCACGACGAGCTTTGGCGACGAGCAGTACTTC CSARPLAGTTSFGDEQYF TRBV20-1 few TRBJ2-7 TRBD2
TGTGCCAGCAGCCCCCCTTATGGACTAGCGGGAGCAAAGACCCAGTACTTC CASSPPYGLAGAKTQYF TRBV7-2 NA TRBJ2-5 TRBD2
TGTGCCAGCAGCCCATTGACACGGGGCGAGCAGTACTTC CASSPLTRGEQYF TRBV7-2 NA TRBJ2-7 NA
TGCGCCAGCAGTTCTACTCTAGCCGTGGCCGGGGAGCTGTTTTTT CASSSTLAVAGELFF TRBV5-1 NA TRBJ2-2 NA